This T cell receptor (beta chain) was captured in a study of CD8+ T cells in alopecia areata. Once RNA had been extracted, it was reverse transcribed into cDNA to act as the sequencing template. TCRdb's table, derived via immunoSEQ multiplex PCR, lists solely in-frame clones and lacks some. The sample lists about 150,000 clones; around three fifths were seen once. The CDR3 extends over 13 amino acids. V gave up 5 bases and J gave up 2 bases, with 11 bases separating them. From germline, CDR1 is SQVTM and CDR2 ANQGSEA. This specimen consisted of CD4+ T cells sorted from blood, obtained at week 0. The V gene is TRBV29-1, the J gene TRBJ2-3, with D possibly TRBD2 on 6 matching bases. The sequence derives from a human donor with alopecia areata. The CDR3 spells CSVHGGVTDTQYF. The CDR3 DNA follows: TGCAGCGTTCATGGCGGGGTCACAGATACGCAGTATTTT.